The source of this T cell receptor (beta chain) is a study of identical twins. CDR1 and CDR2 from the germline V gene are DFQATT and SNEGSKA (reference sequence). This CDR3 spans 16 amino acids. V lost 0 bases to trimming and J lost 0 bases, with 13 bases between them. This clonotype was seen a handful of times. Its target is unknown. MiXCR, applied by TCRdb to the 5' RACE reads, yields one record per CDR3 protein. There are about 920,000 distinct CDR3 sequences in the sample; over 9% occur only once, and around 1.6% lies in the top ten. Study-wide results and limits: Within cord blood, abundant beta clonotypes carried fewer insertions, but memory repertoires showed no such trend.

The same specimen was also included in a second study, on yellow fever vaccine responses in identical twins.

The sequencing input was PBMCs. The source of this sequence is a woman younger than 30 in good health. This sequence joins TRBV20-1 and TRBJ2-3; D call uncertain. Written as DNA, the CDR3 is TGCAGTGCTAGAGATCCGAAGACCTCTAGCACAGATACGCAGTATTTT. Translating it yields CSARDPKTSSTDTQYF.